The rows below give T cell receptor beta chains drawn from one sample of a study of T cells after posttransplantation cyclophosphamide. Measured with immunoSEQ multiplex PCR; TCRdb has only the in-frame clones, and not every one. The sample has fewer than 7,000 clones, around 72% seen once. The sample comprised memory CD4+ T cells sorted from blood. Source of these receptors: a woman aged 50 to 60 in good health and a related stem cell transplant donor. Each CDR3 is given with its conserved first and last residue. A D gene is named only where the DNA matches it firmly. Expanded clones are given a class, and other clones once, few, many or no size at all.

V gene: TRBV2; clone size: -; D gene: TRBD2; J gene: TRBJ2-3; CDR3 protein: CASSGTSGRADTQYF; CDR3 DNA: TGTGCCAGCAGCGGGACTAGCGGGAGAGCAGATACGCAGTATTTT
V gene: TRBV5-1; clone size: once; D gene: TRBD1; J gene: TRBJ2-2; CDR3 protein: CASSLGTGNTGELFF; CDR3 DNA: TGCGCCAGCAGCTTGGGGACAGGGAACACCGGGGAGCTGTTTTTT
V gene: TRBV7-2; clone size: -; D gene: -; J gene: TRBJ2-7; CDR3 protein: CASSPPWSYEQYF; CDR3 DNA: TGTGCCAGCAGCCCACCGTGGAGCTACGAGCAGTACTTC
V gene: TRBV6-5; clone size: -; D gene: -; J gene: TRBJ2-1; CDR3 protein: CASSYDSYNEQFF; CDR3 DNA: TGTGCCAGCAGTTACGACAGCTACAATGAGCAGTTCTTC
V gene: TRBV30; clone size: -; D gene: TRBD1; J gene: TRBJ2-4; CDR3 protein: CAWRDNRGVIQYF; CDR3 DNA: TGTGCCTGGAGGGACAACAGGGGCGTCATTCAGTACTTC
V gene: TRBV5-1; clone size: -; D gene: -; J gene: TRBJ1-5; CDR3 protein: CASSLEAGNQPQHF; CDR3 DNA: TGCGCCAGCAGCTTGGAGGCAGGTAATCAGCCCCAGCATTTT
V gene: TRBV11-2; clone size: -; D gene: -; J gene: TRBJ1-3; CDR3 protein: CASSSRQGPGNTIYF; CDR3 DNA: TGTGCCAGCAGCTCACGGCAGGGTCCTGGAAACACCATATATTTT
V gene: TRBV30; clone size: -; D gene: -; J gene: TRBJ1-1; CDR3 protein: CAWSNQGYTEAFF; CDR3 DNA: TGTGCCTGGAGTAATCAGGGTTACACTGAAGCTTTCTTT
V gene: TRBV19; clone size: -; D gene: -; J gene: TRBJ2-7; CDR3 protein: CASSISSETYEQYF; CDR3 DNA: TGTGCCAGTAGTATTTCTAGCGAGACCTACGAGCAGTACTTC
V gene: TRBV5-4; clone size: -; D gene: TRBD1; J gene: TRBJ1-1; CDR3 protein: CASTKVPGQGEETEAFF; CDR3 DNA: TGTGCCAGCACCAAAGTCCCGGGACAGGGGGAAGAAACTGAAGCTTTCTTT
V gene: TRBV29-1; clone size: -; D gene: -; J gene: TRBJ2-1; CDR3 protein: CSVERGGRFYSYNEQFF; CDR3 DNA: TGCAGCGTTGAGCGAGGAGGGCGTTTTTACTCCTACAATGAGCAGTTCTTC
V gene: TRBV27; clone size: -; D gene: TRBD2; J gene: TRBJ2-7; CDR3 protein: CASNLNFRGGHYSYEQYF; CDR3 DNA: TGTGCCAGCAATCTCAACTTCCGGGGGGGCCACTACTCCTACGAGCAGTACTTC
V gene: TRBV28; clone size: -; D gene: TRBD2; J gene: TRBJ2-1; CDR3 protein: CASTIIGLAEPSYNEQFF; CDR3 DNA: TGTGCCAGCACCATTATCGGCCTAGCGGAACCCTCCTACAATGAGCAGTTCTTC
V gene: TRBV5-1; clone size: -; D gene: TRBD1; J gene: TRBJ1-1; CDR3 protein: CASSLQNRGHTEAFF; CDR3 DNA: TGCGCCAGCAGCTTGCAGAACAGGGGGCACACTGAAGCTTTCTTT
V gene: TRBV2; clone size: -; D gene: -; J gene: TRBJ1-1; CDR3 protein: CASRPGQAAAFF; CDR3 DNA: TGTGCCAGTAGACCCGGTCAAGCGGCAGCTTTCTTT
V gene: TRBV6-5; clone size: once; D gene: -; J gene: TRBJ2-7; CDR3 protein: CASTKARSGEQYF; CDR3 DNA: TGTGCCAGCACCAAAGCGAGGTCTGGGGAGCAGTACTTC
V gene: TRBV28; clone size: -; D gene: -; J gene: TRBJ1-6; CDR3 protein: CASSQAGYVTLHF; CDR3 DNA: TGTGCCAGCAGTCAGGCAGGGTACGTAACCCTCCACTTT
V gene: TRBV10-3; clone size: -; D gene: TRBD2; J gene: TRBJ2-1; CDR3 protein: CAISVLGTSGNEQFF; CDR3 DNA: TGTGCCATCAGCGTACTTGGGACTAGCGGGAATGAGCAGTTCTTC
V gene: TRBV7-9; clone size: -; D gene: -; J gene: TRBJ2-1; CDR3 protein: CASSSLVGEQFF; CDR3 DNA: TGTGCCAGCAGCTCATTAGTCGGTGAGCAGTTCTTC
V gene: TRBV30; clone size: few; D gene: -; J gene: TRBJ2-3; CDR3 protein: CAFTVRVGTDTQYF; CDR3 DNA: TGTGCCTTTACCGTGCGGGTCGGGACAGATACGCAGTATTTT
V gene: TRBV7-6; clone size: -; D gene: TRBD2; J gene: TRBJ2-1; CDR3 protein: CASSLYREGLKIEQFF; CDR3 DNA: TGTGCCAGCAGCTTATACCGGGAGGGCCTAAAAATAGAGCAGTTCTTC
V gene: TRBV19; clone size: -; D gene: -; J gene: TRBJ1-1; CDR3 protein: CASSIRYSGASEAFF; CDR3 DNA: TGTGCCAGTAGTATCCGGTATTCAGGGGCATCTGAAGCTTTCTTT
V gene: TRBV19; clone size: -; D gene: TRBD1; J gene: TRBJ2-7; CDR3 protein: CASSSGQGRAYEQYF; CDR3 DNA: TGTGCCAGTAGTTCCGGACAGGGAAGGGCCTACGAGCAGTACTTC
V gene: TRBV10-3; clone size: -; D gene: -; J gene: TRBJ2-7; CDR3 protein: CAIRTGDLSYEQYF; CDR3 DNA: TGTGCCATCAGGACCGGAGATCTCTCCTACGAGCAGTACTTC
V gene: TRBV2; clone size: -; D gene: TRBD1; J gene: TRBJ1-5; CDR3 protein: CAGRAHRGSGNQPQHF; CDR3 DNA: TGTGCCGGCAGAGCGCACAGGGGTTCCGGCAATCAGCCCCAGCATTTT
V gene: TRBV6-1; clone size: -; D gene: TRBD1; J gene: TRBJ2-2; CDR3 protein: CASLGQANTGELFF; CDR3 DNA: TGTGCCAGCTTAGGACAGGCGAACACCGGGGAGCTGTTTTTT
V gene: TRBV7-8; clone size: -; D gene: -; J gene: TRBJ1-3; CDR3 protein: CASMLGGGNTIYF; CDR3 DNA: TGTGCCAGCATGCTCGGGGGGGGAAACACCATATATTTT
V gene: TRBV27; clone size: -; D gene: TRBD1; J gene: TRBJ2-5; CDR3 protein: CASSVTFGTGFPVETQYF; CDR3 DNA: TGTGCCAGCAGTGTAACGTTCGGGACAGGGTTCCCCGTCGAGACCCAGTACTTC
V gene: TRBV5-1; clone size: few; D gene: TRBD2; J gene: TRBJ2-1; CDR3 protein: CASSWGLAGGNEQFF; CDR3 DNA: TGCGCCAGCTCATGGGGACTAGCGGGAGGTAATGAGCAGTTCTTC
V gene: TRBV5-1; clone size: -; D gene: TRBD1; J gene: TRBJ1-1; CDR3 protein: CASSPLNRGTEAFF; CDR3 DNA: TGCGCCAGCAGTCCCCTTAACAGGGGTACTGAAGCTTTCTTT
V gene: TRBV7-3; clone size: -; D gene: -; J gene: TRBJ2-1; CDR3 protein: CASSSRGSYNEQFF; CDR3 DNA: TGTGCCAGCAGCTCGAGGGGGTCCTACAATGAGCAGTTCTTC
V gene: TRBV5-5; clone size: -; D gene: -; J gene: TRBJ1-4; CDR3 protein: CASSSGVLTTNEKLFF; CDR3 DNA: TGTGCCAGCAGCTCCGGGGTGTTAACAACTAATGAAAAACTGTTTTTT
V gene: TRBV4-2; clone size: -; D gene: -; J gene: TRBJ2-4; CDR3 protein: CASSQSGNTKNIQYF; CDR3 DNA: TGTGCCAGCAGCCAGTCCGGGAATACCAAAAACATTCAGTACTTC
V gene: TRBV7-9; clone size: -; D gene: -; J gene: TRBJ2-3; CDR3 protein: CASSLNARADTQYF; CDR3 DNA: TGTGCCAGCAGCTTAAACGCCAGGGCAGATACGCAGTATTTT
V gene: TRBV19; clone size: -; D gene: -; J gene: TRBJ2-2; CDR3 protein: CASNLVEAGTGGELFF; CDR3 DNA: TGTGCCAGTAACCTCGTCGAGGCGGGTACGGGCGGGGAGCTGTTTTTT
V gene: TRBV5-6; clone size: once; D gene: -; J gene: TRBJ2-1; CDR3 protein: CASSPYNRPSGQFF; CDR3 DNA: TGTGCCAGCAGTCCTTACAACAGGCCCTCCGGCCAGTTCTTC
V gene: TRBV10-2; clone size: -; D gene: TRBD2; J gene: TRBJ2-7; CDR3 protein: CASSETGLADGYEQYF; CDR3 DNA: TGCGCCAGCAGTGAGACCGGACTAGCGGATGGCTACGAGCAGTACTTC
V gene: TRBV18; clone size: -; D gene: TRBD2; J gene: TRBJ2-5; CDR3 protein: CASSPGLAGEETQYF; CDR3 DNA: TGTGCCAGCTCACCGGGACTAGCGGGAGAGGAGACCCAGTACTTC
V gene: TRBV29-1; clone size: -; D gene: -; J gene: TRBJ2-4; CDR3 protein: CSVPDTNLAKNIQYF; CDR3 DNA: TGCAGCGTTCCGGACACCAACTTAGCCAAAAACATTCAGTACTTC
V gene: TRBV18; clone size: -; D gene: -; J gene: TRBJ1-2; CDR3 protein: CASSYDPGDYGYTF; CDR3 DNA: TGTGCCAGCTCATACGACCCGGGGGACTATGGCTACACCTTC
V gene: TRBV18; clone size: -; D gene: -; J gene: TRBJ2-7; CDR3 protein: CASSPLSGGEYEQYF; CDR3 DNA: TGTGCCAGCTCACCACTATCGGGGGGCGAGTACGAGCAGTACTTC
V gene: TRBV10-3; clone size: -; D gene: TRBD2; J gene: TRBJ2-4; CDR3 protein: CAISEFGGTGGRDIQYF; CDR3 DNA: TGTGCCATCAGTGAGTTTGGGGGAACGGGAGGAAGGGACATTCAGTACTTC
V gene: TRBV19; clone size: -; D gene: -; J gene: TRBJ2-6; CDR3 protein: CASSSRRGSGANVLTF; CDR3 DNA: TGTGCCAGTAGCTCAAGGAGAGGCTCTGGGGCCAACGTCCTGACTTTC
V gene: TRBV9; clone size: -; D gene: -; J gene: TRBJ2-7; CDR3 protein: CASSEWAGDDEQYF; CDR3 DNA: TGTGCCAGCAGCGAATGGGCAGGGGACGACGAGCAGTACTTC
V gene: TRBV6-1; clone size: -; D gene: TRBD1; J gene: TRBJ2-7; CDR3 protein: CASRRGQGDTYEQYF; CDR3 DNA: TGTGCCAGCAGGCGCGGACAGGGGGATACCTACGAGCAGTACTTC
V gene: TRBV14; clone size: once; D gene: TRBD2; J gene: TRBJ2-5; CDR3 protein: CASSHPGSTSVGTQYF; CDR3 DNA: TGTGCCAGCAGCCACCCCGGGTCTACTAGCGTGGGGACCCAGTACTTC
V gene: TRBV10-3; clone size: -; D gene: -; J gene: TRBJ2-7; CDR3 protein: CAIRAHEGSDEQYF; CDR3 DNA: TGTGCCATCAGGGCGCATGAGGGTTCGGACGAGCAGTACTTC
V gene: TRBV11-3; clone size: -; D gene: -; J gene: TRBJ2-7; CDR3 protein: CASSLGTRGLEQYF; CDR3 DNA: TGTGCCAGCAGCTTAGGGACAAGAGGTTTAGAGCAGTACTTC
V gene: TRBV18; clone size: -; D gene: -; J gene: TRBJ1-5; CDR3 protein: CASSPPAQPQHF; CDR3 DNA: TGTGCCAGCTCACCACCGGCTCAGCCCCAGCATTTT
V gene: TRBV29-1; clone size: few; D gene: TRBD1; J gene: TRBJ1-3; CDR3 protein: CSVLQGTNSGNTIYF; CDR3 DNA: TGCAGCGTACTACAGGGGACCAACTCTGGAAACACCATATATTTT
V gene: TRBV2; clone size: -; D gene: TRBD1; J gene: TRBJ2-7; CDR3 protein: CASQTGGFGIYEQYF; CDR3 DNA: TGTGCCAGCCAAACAGGGGGCTTTGGAATCTACGAGCAGTACTTC
V gene: TRBV11-3; clone size: -; D gene: TRBD2; J gene: TRBJ2-7; CDR3 protein: CASSPLAGVYEQYF; CDR3 DNA: TGTGCCAGCAGCCCCTTAGCGGGAGTTTACGAGCAGTACTTC